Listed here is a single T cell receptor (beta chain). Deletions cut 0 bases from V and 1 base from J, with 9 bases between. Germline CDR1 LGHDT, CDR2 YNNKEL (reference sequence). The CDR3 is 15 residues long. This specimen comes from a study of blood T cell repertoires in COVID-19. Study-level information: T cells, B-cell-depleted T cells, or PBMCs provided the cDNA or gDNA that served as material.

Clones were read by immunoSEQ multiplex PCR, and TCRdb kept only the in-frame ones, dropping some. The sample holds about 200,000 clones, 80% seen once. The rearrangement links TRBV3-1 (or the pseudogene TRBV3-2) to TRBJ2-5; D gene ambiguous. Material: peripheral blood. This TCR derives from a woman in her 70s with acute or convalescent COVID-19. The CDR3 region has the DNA TGTGCCAGCAGCCAAGAGCAGATACGCCAAGAGACCCAGTACTTC. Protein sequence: CASSQEQIRQETQYF.